This T cell receptor beta chain was documented in a study of OX40 agonist ivuxolimab in advanced cancers. Clones were read by immunoSEQ multiplex PCR, and TCRdb kept only the in-frame ones, dropping some. This sample has some 39,000 clones, with 85% to 90% found just once. The CDR3 is made up of 13 amino acids. The germline V gene encodes CDR1 MDHEN and CDR2 SYDVKM. V was clipped by 4 bases and J by 6 bases, with 12 bases between them. This clone was detected only once. J is TRBJ1-2 and V is TRBV28; D remains unclear. The material was CD4+ or CD8+ T cells sorted from blood, obtained in a trial of the OX40 agonist ivuxolimab. The source is an adult with an advanced solid tumor such as melanoma, head and neck, liver or kidney cancer. The CDR3 DNA follows: TGTGCCAGCAGTTCCCCGGAAAAGAATGGCTACACCTTC. It codes for CASSSPEKNGYTF.